What follows are 8 T cell receptor beta chains derived from one specimen sequenced in a study of OX40 agonist ivuxolimab in advanced cancers. Using immunoSEQ multiplex PCR, the repertoire was profiled, and TCRdb retains in-frame clones only, with some absent. The table lists 50,000 to 65,000 clones, around 93% of them singletons. The specimen comprised CD4+ or CD8+ T cells sorted from blood, sampled in a trial of the OX40 agonist ivuxolimab. Receptors were obtained from an adult with an advanced solid tumor such as melanoma, head and neck, liver or kidney cancer.

This clone was seen only once. V is TRBV19 and J is TRBJ1-5; D is perhaps TRBD1 (5 bases). This CDR3 spans 14 amino acids. Looked up from germline, CDR1 is LNHDA and CDR2 is SQIVND (reference sequence). V lost 3 bases and J lost 2, with 8 bases in between. The CDR3 is CASSITGGNQPQHF. In DNA, the CDR3 is TGTGCCAGTAGTATTACAGGAGGCAATCAGCCCCAGCATTTT.

This clone was seen a single time. This chain uses TRBV7-9 with TRBJ2-1, with D unclear. CDR1 and CDR2 from the germline V gene are SEHNR and FQNEAQ (reference sequence). The CDR3 has 15 residues. Deletions cut 5 bases from V and 10 bases from J, with 21 bases between. The CDR3 DNA follows: TGTGCCAGCAGCCAAGATAAGTCAGGTATTCAGGAGCAGTTCTTC. Amino acid sequence: CASSQDKSGIQEQFF.

The chain recombines TRBV27 with TRBJ1-3; D unclear. The CDR3 totals 15 residues. V was pared by 2 bases and J by 2 bases, with 10 bases between. Germline V CDR1 and CDR2: MNHEY, SMNVEV (reference sequence). The CDR3 spells CASSLNPLTGNTIYF. The CDR3 DNA reads TGTGCCAGCAGTTTAAACCCTTTAACTGGAAACACCATATATTTT.

The chain links TRBV5-5 to TRBJ2-7; possible D gene TRBD1, 6 bases. V lost 1 base to trimming and J lost 2 bases, with 22 bases between them. This CDR3 has 18 residues. Germline V gene data show CDR1 as SGHKS and CDR2 as YYEKEE (reference sequence). CDR3 coding DNA: TGTGCCAGCAGCTTGTTACGGATTTCAGGGGACGGAACCTACGAGCAGTACTTC. It translates to CASSLLRISGDGTYEQYF.

V gene TRBV27 combines with J gene TRBJ2-1; D is unresolved. Germline V lookup: CDR1 MNHEY, CDR2 SMNVEV (reference sequence). The CDR3 loop spans 13 amino acids. V was cut by 4 bases and J by 5 bases, with 9 bases left in between. This CDR3 reads CASSSGLNNEQFF. The CDR3 DNA is TGTGCCAGCAGTTCCGGGCTTAACAATGAGCAGTTCTTC.

The chain carries TRBV6-6 and TRBJ1-1, with a weak D call TRBD1 (6 bases). Germline V gene sequence: CDR1 MNHNY, CDR2 SVGAGI (reference sequence). CDR3 length equals 15 residues. Trimming removed 0 bases at V and 1 base at J, with 9 bases between. The CDR3 protein is CASSYSQGPNTEAFF. Written as DNA, the CDR3 is TGTGCCAGCAGTTACTCGCAGGGGCCGAACACTGAAGCTTTCTTT.

This rearrangement joins TRBV27 to TRBJ2-7, with 12 bases aligning to TRBD1. Germline CDR1 and CDR2: MNHEY and SMNVEV (reference sequence). The CDR3 is 15 amino acids. V shed 3 bases and J 4 bases; nucleotides not matched to a gene: 4. CDR3 amino acids: CASSLGTGGGYEQYF. CDR3 in DNA: TGTGCCAGCAGTTTGGGGACAGGGGGCGGGTACGAGCAGTACTTC.

The chain recombines TRBV5-6 with TRBJ1-2, with D unresolved. V lost 0 bases and J lost 0, with 12 bases in between. In germline, CDR1 is SGHDT, CDR2 YYEEEE. This CDR3 is built from 16 residues. CDR3: CASSLAFVGTNYGYTF. The CDR3 nucleotides are TGTGCCAGCAGCTTGGCGTTCGTAGGAACTAACTATGGCTACACCTTC.